This T cell receptor beta chain was documented in a study of cytotoxic CD8 clonotypes in ibrutinib-treated CLL. Study overall: The sample average was 255,043 productive templates and tens of thousands of productive rearrangements.

Germline-derived CDR1 and CDR2 are SQVTM and ANQGSEA. The CDR3 sequence is 15 residues long. Trimming pared 0 bases from V and 2 bases from J, leaving 13 bases between. Method: immunoSEQ multiplex PCR; TCRdb's copy keeps in-frame clones and lacks some. The table includes 130,000 to 150,000 clones, around 93% detected once. Whole-study results and caveats: Shared public clonotypes were rare, and on treatment they either got smaller or stayed the same.

Genomic DNA in a quantity of about 2.1 micrograms was derived from cryopreserved PBMCs for TCR beta libraries. Concerning this clone: As yet, its antigen is unknown.

The source material was PBMCs, sampled after 12 months of ibrutinib treatment. The chain has TRBV29-1 and TRBJ1-2; D is possibly TRBD1 (5 bases). This receptor was taken from a human donor with chronic lymphocytic leukemia. In nucleotides, the CDR3 is TGCAGCGTTGAAGATAGGGAAAAGGGGAACTATGGCTACACCTTC. Protein sequence: CSVEDREKGNYGYTF.